This T cell receptor beta chain was profiled in a study of blood T cell repertoires in COVID-19. This clone has a single count. Data came from immunoSEQ multiplex PCR; TCRdb stores just in-frame clones and leaves some out. The sample includes 250,000 to 350,000 clones, around 90% seen only once; the top ten take less than 1%. The CDR3 spans 13 residues. V was trimmed by 5 bases and J by 2 bases, leaving 10 bases between them. Germline V gene lookup returns CDR1 LNHDA and CDR2 SQIVND (reference sequence). The V gene is TRBV19, the J gene TRBJ2-7; perhaps TRBD1 as D (5 bases). Specimen: peripheral blood. The sequence derives from a woman aged 40 to 50 who had recovered from COVID-19. The CDR3 here is CASSARVPYEQYF. The CDR3 coding sequence is TGTGCCAGTAGTGCCAGGGTTCCCTACGAGCAGTACTTC.